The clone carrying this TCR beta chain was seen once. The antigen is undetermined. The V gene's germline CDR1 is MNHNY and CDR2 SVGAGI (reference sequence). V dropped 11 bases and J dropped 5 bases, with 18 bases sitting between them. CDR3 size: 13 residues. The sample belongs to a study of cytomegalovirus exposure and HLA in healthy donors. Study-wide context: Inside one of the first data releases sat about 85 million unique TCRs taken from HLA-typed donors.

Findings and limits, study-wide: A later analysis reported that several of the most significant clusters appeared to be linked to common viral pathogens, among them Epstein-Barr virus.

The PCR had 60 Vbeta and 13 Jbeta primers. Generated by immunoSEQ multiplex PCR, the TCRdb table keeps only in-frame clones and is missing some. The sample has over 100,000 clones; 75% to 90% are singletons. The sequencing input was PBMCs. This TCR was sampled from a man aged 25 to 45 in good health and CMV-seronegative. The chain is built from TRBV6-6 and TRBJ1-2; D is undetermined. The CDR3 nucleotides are TGTGCCTCAGCACCAGACTTTGGATATGGCTACACCTTC. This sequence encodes CASAPDFGYGYTF.